These 23 T cell receptor beta chains were sequenced from one sample in a study of STAT5B mutations in CD4+ large granular lymphocyte leukemia. Measured with immunoSEQ multiplex PCR; TCRdb has only the in-frame clones, and not every one. The sample lists over 35,000 clones, 84% occurring once. Material for sequencing was CD4+ T cells from blood buffy coats. These TCRs come from a human donor in good health.

The V gene is TRBV18, the J gene TRBJ1-2; D unresolved. This CDR3 has 17 residues. The V end was cut by 1 base, the J end by 7 bases, with 22 bases between. Germline V gene lookup returns CDR1 KGHSH and CDR2 LQKENI. CDR3 nucleotides: TGTGCCAGCTCACCACTGAACATCGGATTCAGGATCTCTGGCTACACCTTC. It codes for CASSPLNIGFRISGYTF.

The chain couples TRBV2 to TRBJ2-3; D call uncertain. CDR3 length: 14 residues. Germline CDR1 reads SNHLY; CDR2 reads FYNNEI. V lost 3 bases and J 6 bases, leaving 13 bases between the germline ends. CDR3 coding DNA: TGTGCCAGCAGTGATGAAATAGGCGAGGATACGCAGTATTTT. Amino acids: CASSDEIGEDTQYF. The complete variable domain, with remaining parts taken from reference TRBV2 and TRBJ2-3, reads EPEVTQTPSHQVTQMGQEVILRCVPISNHLYFYWYRQILGQKVEFLVSFYNNEISEKSEIFDDQFSVERPDGSNFTLKIRSTKLEDSAMYFCASSDEIGEDTQYFGPGTRLTVL.

The chain couples TRBV11-2 to TRBJ2-1; D gene uncertain. This CDR3 is 15 amino acids long. Trimming left V 3 bases short and J 6 bases short, with 15 bases between. The germline V gene has CDR1 SGHAT and CDR2 FQNNGV. CDR3 DNA sequence: TGTGCCAGCAGCTTTGAGGTCGGCGGCTTCAATGAGCAGTTCTTC. Amino acid sequence: CASSFEVGGFNEQFF.

The chain joins TRBV7-2 to TRBJ1-3; weak D call: TRBD1 (6 bases). The CDR3 has 14 residues. CDR1 and CDR2 from the germline V gene are SGHTA and FQGNSA. V was clipped by 5 bases and J by 4 bases, with 12 bases between them. CDR3 sequence: CASSPNGQGNTIYF. The CDR3, as DNA: TGTGCCAGCAGCCCTAATGGACAGGGAAACACCATATATTTT.

This chain connects TRBV4-1 to TRBJ1-2, with 11 bases fitting TRBD1. The CDR3 length is 17 residues. CDR1 is MGHRA and CDR2 is YSYEKL in the germline V gene. V lost 3 bases, J lost 4 bases, and 10 bases stayed unmatched. CDR3 sequence: CASSQIGTGGLGYGYTF. CDR3 DNA sequence: TGCGCCAGCAGCCAGATAGGGACAGGGGGTCTGGGCTATGGCTACACCTTC.

This rearrangement joins TRBV6-5 to TRBJ2-1, with 9 nucleotides matching TRBD2. V gave up 4 bases and J gave up 4 bases; unmatched junction bases: 5. CDR1 is MNHEY, CDR2 SVGAGI, per germline. The CDR3 runs to 15 residues. CDR3 sequence (DNA): TGTGCCAGCAGTTCTAGCGGGGTGTCATACAATGAGCAGTTCTTC. Translation: CASSSSGVSYNEQFF.

V and J are TRBV19 and TRBJ2-1, with TRBD2 matching 11 bases. The germline V gene has CDR1 LNHDA and CDR2 SQIVND (reference sequence). This CDR3 region has 16 residues. V shed 4 bases and J 4 bases; nucleotides not matched to a gene: 6. The CDR3 DNA is TGTGCCAGTAGTAGTTTAGCGGGAGGGTATTACAATGAGCAGTTCTTC. Amino acids: CASSSLAGGYYNEQFF.

This chain joins TRBV6-6 and TRBJ2-5, with 7 bases fitting TRBD1. J gave up 4 bases and V 2 bases, and 1 base lay outside the gene matches. Germline V gives CDR1 MNHNY, CDR2 SVGAGI (reference sequence). The CDR3 has 13 amino acids. CDR3 in DNA: TGTGCCAGCAGTTACAACAGGGGAGAGACCCAGTACTTC. Translated: CASSYNRGETQYF.

The chain has TRBV18 and TRBJ1-5, with 7 nucleotides matching TRBD1. CDR3 length: 16 residues. Germline V gene data show CDR1 as KGHSH and CDR2 as LQKENI. Trimming removed 4 bases from V and 4 bases from J; junction bases left unmatched: 10. The CDR3 is CASSRKSGTDNQPQHF. CDR3 bases: TGTGCCAGCTCACGCAAATCCGGGACAGATAATCAGCCCCAGCATTTT.

This clone has a single count. The chain joins TRBV27 to TRBJ2-7; D uncertain. V was clipped by 0 bases and J by 3 bases, with 18 bases between them. The CDR3 contains 17 residues. The germline V gene has CDR1 MNHEY and CDR2 SMNVEV (reference sequence). CDR3 DNA sequence: TGTGCCAGCAGTTTATCTATTAGGGTGGGATTGGGCTACGAGCAGTACTTC. This translates into CASSLSIRVGLGYEQYF.

The V call is TRBV27, the J call TRBJ1-2; no clear D. With 2 bases removed from V and 4 bases from J, the gap between germline ends came to 11 bases. The CDR3 is 14 amino acids. Germline CDR1 reads MNHEY; CDR2 reads SMNVEV (reference sequence). CDR3 sequence reads: CASSLREGSYGYTF. In DNA, the CDR3 is TGTGCCAGCAGTTTAAGGGAGGGTAGCTATGGCTACACCTTC.

This clone was counted a few times. V gene TRBV4-1 combines with J gene TRBJ2-6; TRBD1 agrees at 10 bases. The length of the CDR3 is 17 residues. CDR1 and CDR2 from the germline V gene are MGHRA and YSYEKL. V lost 1 base, J lost 3 bases, and 3 bases stayed unmatched. Here the CDR3 reads CASSQGQGAVGANVLTF. In nucleotides, the CDR3 is TGCGCCAGCAGCCAAGGACAGGGGGCGGTTGGGGCCAACGTCCTGACTTTC.

V is TRBV20-1 and J is TRBJ2-1; 8 bases align to TRBD2. CDR3 length: 10 residues. In germline, CDR1 is DFQATT, CDR2 SNEGSKA (reference sequence). The ends lost 7 bases at V and 10 bases at J; junction bases unmatched: 3. This CDR3 reads CSVRGGEQFF. CDR3 bases: TGCAGTGTCCGGGGGGGCGAGCAGTTCTTC.

The chain uses TRBV13 and TRBJ2-5, with 11 bases matching TRBD2. Germline V gene lookup returns CDR1 PRHDT and CDR2 FYEKMQ (reference sequence). The V and J ends lost 4 bases and 6 bases, in that order; junction bases with no gene match: 10. There are 16 residues in the CDR3. CDR3 loop: CASSYTSGGVQKTQYF. The DNA of the CDR3 is TGTGCCAGCAGCTACACTAGCGGGGGAGTGCAGAAGACCCAGTACTTC. Drawing the rest from reference TRBV13 and TRBJ2-5, the complete variable domain is AAGVIQSPRHLIKEKRETATLKCYPIPRHDTVYWYQQGPGQDPQFLISFYEKMQSDKGSIPDRFSAQQFSDYHSELNMSSLELGDSALYFCASSYTSGGVQKTQYFGPGTRLLVL.

The CDR3 protein is CAWSLSAANTGELFF. The CDR3 nucleotides are TGTGCCTGGAGTCTCTCAGCCGCGAACACCGGGGAGCTGTTTTTT. This chain uses TRBV30 with TRBJ2-2, with D unresolved. CDR3 length: 15 residues. V dropped 2 bases and J dropped 0 bases, with 10 bases sitting between them. Germline CDR1 is GTSNPN and CDR2 is SVGIG (reference sequence).

The chain recombines TRBV6-6 with TRBJ1-2; 9 bases fit TRBD1. The CDR3 covers 14 residues. Per the germline V gene, CDR1 is MNHNY and CDR2 is SVGAGI (reference sequence). V dropped 2 bases and J dropped 2; count of bases not matched to a gene: 0. CDR3 nucleotide sequence: TGTGCCAGCAGTTACGGGACAGGGAACTATGGCTACACCTTC. It is translated as CASSYGTGNYGYTF.

The V gene is TRBV30, the J gene TRBJ2-7; tentatively, D is TRBD2 (5 bases). Germline lookup yields CDR1 GTSNPN and CDR2 SVGIG (reference sequence). V was cut by 0 bases and J by 5 bases, with 8 bases left in between. CDR3 length: 12 residues. The CDR3 spells CAWSVLSDEQYF. For the CDR3, the DNA is TGTGCCTGGAGTGTACTTAGCGACGAGCAGTACTTC.

The genes are TRBV4-1 and TRBJ2-6; 7 bases map to TRBD1. The V gene's germline CDR1 is MGHRA and CDR2 YSYEKL. Losses at the gene ends were 1 base for V and 0 bases for J; bases not matched to a gene: 6. CDR3 length: 18 residues. The CDR3 DNA reads as TGCGCCAGCAGCCAAGCCGGGACAGTACTCTCTGGGGCCAACGTCCTGACTTTC. It translates to CASSQAGTVLSGANVLTF.

The chain carries TRBV10-2 and TRBJ2-5; TRBD1 aligns across 7 bases. The CDR3 runs 16 residues. The junction had 8 bases not matched to a gene; V was cut back by 0 bases and J by 4 bases. Germline V CDR1 and CDR2: WSHSY, SAAADI. CDR3 amino acids: CASSESKGGFGETQYF. As DNA, the CDR3 is TGCGCCAGCAGTGAGTCGAAAGGGGGCTTTGGAGAGACCCAGTACTTC.

V is TRBV7-2 and J is TRBJ1-5; D call uncertain. This CDR3 has 14 amino acids. Germline loops: CDR1 SGHTA, CDR2 FQGNSA. V lost 4 bases and J 2 bases, leaving 9 bases between the germline ends. The CDR3 nucleotides are TGTGCCAGCAGCTCAGGTTACGGCAATCAGCCCCAGCATTTT. This gives the protein CASSSGYGNQPQHF.

The chain employs TRBV5-8 and TRBJ1-1, with 12 bases that match TRBD1. This CDR3 is 14 amino acids long. V dropped 3 bases and J dropped 4; count of bases not matched to a gene: 1. The germline CDR1 and CDR2 sequences are SGHTS and YDEGEE. The CDR3 region has the DNA TGTGCCAGCAGCTCGGGACAGGGGGCCACTGAAGCTTTCTTT. Translation: CASSSGQGATEAFF.

The chain has TRBV10-3 and TRBJ1-3, with a weak D call TRBD1 (5 bases). Trimming shortened V by 0 bases and J by 7 bases, and 10 bases separated the two germline ends. CDR1 ENHRY and CDR2 SYGVKD come from the germline V gene. The CDR3 is 14 amino acids. The DNA for the CDR3 is TGTGCCATCAGTGAGTCGGAGCGGGGGAACACCATATATTTT. Its translation: CAISESERGNTIYF.

V and J are TRBV4-1 and TRBJ1-5; tentative D call: TRBD1 (6 bases). V was trimmed by 0 bases and J by 6 bases, leaving 18 bases between them. CDR1 is MGHRA and CDR2 is YSYEKL in the germline V gene. The CDR3 loop spans 17 amino acids. CDR3 in amino acids: CASSQDRIGGEVQPQHF. As DNA, the CDR3 is TGCGCCAGCAGCCAAGATCGAATAGGGGGGGAAGTTCAGCCCCAGCATTTT.